This entry describes one T cell receptor (beta chain). As yet, its antigen is unknown. These data originate in a study of T cell responses to AZD1222 COVID-19 vaccine. Assay used: immunoSEQ multiplex PCR; TCRdb lists only in-frame clones, some missing. The sample records some 74,000 clones, approximately 90% being singletons. The germline CDR1 and CDR2 sequences are SGHAT and FQDESV (reference sequence). The CDR3 covers 15 residues. J lost 0 bases, V lost 7 bases, and 5 bases had no gene match. Study-level points and caveats: Receipt of two AZD1222 doses was followed by a rise in Spike-specific TCR breadth and depth. There were vaccine-associated CD4 TCRs across spike, dominant at 160-218 and 743-854. Females made up more of the donors, who were largely white British, and clonal diversity may have come out too low.

Researchers grouped second doses given at about 4 or about 12 weeks into one pool. The sequence was obtained from an adult who received the AZD1222 COVID-19 vaccine. The sequencing used peripheral blood, collected 28 days after the second AZD1222 dose. V usage is TRBV11-1 and J usage is TRBJ1-1, with 10 bases matching TRBD1. This CDR3 reads CASTRDRGMNTEAFF. In DNA, the CDR3 is TGTGCCAGCACCAGGGACAGGGGAATGAACACTGAAGCTTTCTTT.